The clone carrying this T cell receptor beta chain was recorded once. The sample originates from a study of T cell changes during pregnancy in multiple sclerosis. Some clones are missing from TCRdb's copy, which holds only in-frame ones; the method was immunoSEQ multiplex PCR. The profile shows 84,000 or so clones, 90% to 95% of them singletons. Germline V gene lookup returns CDR1 MNHEY and CDR2 SMNVEV (reference sequence). The CDR3 extends over 13 amino acids. V was cut by 0 bases and J by 4 bases, with 7 bases left in between. This receptor was identified in a female donor with multiple sclerosis, enrolled in a pregnancy study. The input for sequencing was peripheral blood, taken in the third trimester of pregnancy. The chain uses TRBV27 and TRBJ2-7, with D hard to call. The CDR3 DNA reads as TGTGCCAGCAGTTTATCGGCAGATTACGAGCAGTACTTC. It is translated as CASSLSADYEQYF.